A single sample gave rise to the 4 T cell receptor beta chains below, sequenced in a study of T cell responses to AZD1222 COVID-19 vaccine. The protocol was immunoSEQ multiplex PCR, while the TCRdb copy is restricted to in-frame clones and leaves out a portion. Of some 200,000 clones listed, approximately 92% are singletons. Sequences were derived from peripheral blood, sampled 28 days after the second dose of the MenACWY control vaccine. These receptors were obtained from an adult who received the MenACWY meningococcal vaccine as a control.

The J gene is TRBJ2-7, the V gene TRBV30, with 12 bases lining up with TRBD2. CDR1 and CDR2 from the germline V gene are GTSNPN and SVGIG (reference sequence). CDR3 size: 17 residues. J gave up 1 base and V 0 bases, and 7 bases lay outside the gene matches. The CDR3 reads CAWSVRGLAGISYEQYF. For the CDR3, the DNA is TGTGCCTGGAGTGTACGAGGACTAGCGGGGATATCCTACGAGCAGTACTTC.

DNA of the CDR3: TGTGCCTGGAGTAATAGCAATCAGCCCCAGCATTTT. Translation gives CAWSNSNQPQHF. This rearrangement joins TRBV30 to TRBJ1-5; no firm D call. Trimming stripped 2 bases from V and 0 bases from J, with 2 bases between. The germline V gene has CDR1 GTSNPN and CDR2 SVGIG (reference sequence). The CDR3 is made up of 12 amino acids.

The V gene is TRBV19, the J gene TRBJ1-3, with 9 bases matching TRBD1. This CDR3 is built from 18 residues. Germline loops: CDR1 LNHDA, CDR2 SQIVND (reference sequence). The V segment lost 4 bases and the J segment 2 bases; nucleotides outside the gene matches: 12. The CDR3 DNA is TGTGCCAGTAGTAGTTCCGGGACAGGGTTTTTTGCTGGAAACACCATATATTTT. Amino acids: CASSSSGTGFFAGNTIYF. The whole variable domain, filled in from reference TRBV19 and TRBJ1-3, reads DGGITQSPKYLFRKEGQNVTLSCEQNLNHDAMYWYRQDPGQGLRLIYYSQIVNDFQKGDIAEGYSVSREKKESFPLTVTSAQKNPTAFYLCASSSSGTGFFAGNTIYFGEGSWLTVV.

The V and J genes are TRBV4-3 and TRBJ2-2; D may be TRBD1 or TRBD2 (5 bases each). The length of the CDR3 is 13 residues. V gave up 4 bases and J gave up 7 bases, with 10 bases separating them. Per germline, CDR1 LGHNA and CDR2 YSLEER. CDR3 nucleotide sequence: TGCGCCAGCAGCCCGAGGGGTCGCGGGGAGCTGTTTTTT. Translation gives CASSPRGRGELFF.